The clone carrying this TCR beta chain was seen many times. This record belongs to a study of human T cells and chemical hapten exposure. Per the germline V gene, CDR1 is SNHLY and CDR2 is FYNNEI. CDR3 length: 15 residues. V shed 0 bases and J shed 6 bases, with 14 bases lying between them. TCRdb itself ran the RACE reads through MiXCR, one entry per CDR3 protein. The data hold 250,000 or so distinct CDR3 sequences, with about 9% observed a single time. Time point reported: pre-sensitization, week 0. Stated treatment: therapeutic diphenylcyclopropenone sensitization with weekly scalp DPC. The sequence was obtained from a woman in her 40s with alopecia areata. Some clones in this sample may be carry-over from other donors' samples. Sequencing used whole blood, obtained in connection with sensitization to the hapten diphenylcyclopropenone (DPC). The chain recombines TRBV2 with TRBJ1-1; tentative D call: TRBD1 (5 bases). Written as DNA, the CDR3 is TGTGCCAGCAGTGAAGCTGGTGGCCGGGGGGCTGAAGCTTTCTTT. This sequence encodes CASSEAGGRGAEAFF.